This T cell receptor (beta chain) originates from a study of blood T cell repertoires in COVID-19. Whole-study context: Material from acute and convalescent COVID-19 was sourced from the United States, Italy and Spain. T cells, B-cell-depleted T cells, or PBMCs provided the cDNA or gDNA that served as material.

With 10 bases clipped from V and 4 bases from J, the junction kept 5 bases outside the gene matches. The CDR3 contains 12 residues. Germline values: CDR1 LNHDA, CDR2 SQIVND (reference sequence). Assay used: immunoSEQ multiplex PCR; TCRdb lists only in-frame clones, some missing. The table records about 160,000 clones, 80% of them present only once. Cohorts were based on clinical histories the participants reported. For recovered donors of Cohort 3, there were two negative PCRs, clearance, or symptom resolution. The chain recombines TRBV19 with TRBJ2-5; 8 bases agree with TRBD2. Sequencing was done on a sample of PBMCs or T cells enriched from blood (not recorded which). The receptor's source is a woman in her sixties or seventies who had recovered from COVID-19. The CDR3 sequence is CATRGGRETQYF. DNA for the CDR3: TGTGCCACCCGGGGGGGCCGAGAGACCCAGTACTTC.